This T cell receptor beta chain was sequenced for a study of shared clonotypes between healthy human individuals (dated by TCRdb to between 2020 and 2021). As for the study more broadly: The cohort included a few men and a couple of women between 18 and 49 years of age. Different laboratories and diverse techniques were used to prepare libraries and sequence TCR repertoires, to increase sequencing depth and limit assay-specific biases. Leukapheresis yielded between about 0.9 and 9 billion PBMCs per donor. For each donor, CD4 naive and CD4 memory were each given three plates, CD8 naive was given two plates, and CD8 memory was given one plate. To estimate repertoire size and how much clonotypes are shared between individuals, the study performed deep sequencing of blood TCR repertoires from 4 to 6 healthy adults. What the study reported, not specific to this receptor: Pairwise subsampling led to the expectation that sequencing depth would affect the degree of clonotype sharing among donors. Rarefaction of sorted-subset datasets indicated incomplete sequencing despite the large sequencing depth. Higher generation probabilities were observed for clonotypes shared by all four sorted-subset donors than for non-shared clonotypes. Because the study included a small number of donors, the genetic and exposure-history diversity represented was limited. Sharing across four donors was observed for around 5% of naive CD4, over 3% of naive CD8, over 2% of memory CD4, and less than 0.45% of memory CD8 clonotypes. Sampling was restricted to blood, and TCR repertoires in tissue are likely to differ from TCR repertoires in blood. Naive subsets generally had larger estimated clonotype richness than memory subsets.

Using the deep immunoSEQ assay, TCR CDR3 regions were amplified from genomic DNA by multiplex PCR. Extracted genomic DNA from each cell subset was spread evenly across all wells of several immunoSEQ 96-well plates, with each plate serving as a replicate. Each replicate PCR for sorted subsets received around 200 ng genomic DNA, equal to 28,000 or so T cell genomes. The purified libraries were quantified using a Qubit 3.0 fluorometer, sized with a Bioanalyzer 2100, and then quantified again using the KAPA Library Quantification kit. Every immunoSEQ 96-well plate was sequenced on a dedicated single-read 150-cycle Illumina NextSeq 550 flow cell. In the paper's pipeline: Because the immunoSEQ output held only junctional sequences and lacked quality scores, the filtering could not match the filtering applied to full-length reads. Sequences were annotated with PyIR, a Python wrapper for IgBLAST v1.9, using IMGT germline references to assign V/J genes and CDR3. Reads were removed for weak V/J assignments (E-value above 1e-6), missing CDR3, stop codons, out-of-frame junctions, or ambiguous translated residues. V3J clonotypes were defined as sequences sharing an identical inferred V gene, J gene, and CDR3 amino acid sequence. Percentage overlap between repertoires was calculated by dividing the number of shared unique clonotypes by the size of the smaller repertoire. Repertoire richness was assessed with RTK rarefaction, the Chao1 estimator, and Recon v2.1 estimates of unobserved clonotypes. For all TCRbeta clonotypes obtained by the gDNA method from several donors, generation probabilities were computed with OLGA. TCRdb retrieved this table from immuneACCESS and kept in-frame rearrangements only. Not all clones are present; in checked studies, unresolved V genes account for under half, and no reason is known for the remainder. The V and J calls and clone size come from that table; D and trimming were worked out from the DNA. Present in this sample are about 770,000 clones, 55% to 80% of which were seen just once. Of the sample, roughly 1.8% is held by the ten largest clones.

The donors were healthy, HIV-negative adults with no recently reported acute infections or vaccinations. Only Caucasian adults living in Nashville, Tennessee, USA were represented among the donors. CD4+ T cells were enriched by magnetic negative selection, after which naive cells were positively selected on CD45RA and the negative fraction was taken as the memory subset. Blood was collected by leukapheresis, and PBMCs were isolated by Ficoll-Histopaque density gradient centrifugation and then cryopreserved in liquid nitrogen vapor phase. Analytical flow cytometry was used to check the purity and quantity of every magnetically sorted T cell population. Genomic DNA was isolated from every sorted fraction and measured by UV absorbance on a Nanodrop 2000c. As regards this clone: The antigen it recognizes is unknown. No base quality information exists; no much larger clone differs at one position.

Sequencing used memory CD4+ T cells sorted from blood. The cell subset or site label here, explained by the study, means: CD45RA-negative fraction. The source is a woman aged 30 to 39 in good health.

The DNA reads as follows: TGCGCCAGCAGCGTTGCACGGCTCGACAATGAGCAGTTCTTC. This encodes CASSVARLDNEQFF. The V and J genes are TRBV5-1 and TRBJ2-1, with no reliable assignment of the D segment. The CDR3, cysteine through phenylalanine, is 14 amino acids long. The kept DNA is CDR3 alone, 42 bases in frame from the first base. Reading the germline V gene gives CDR1 SGHRS and CDR2 YFSETQ. V loses 4 bases, J loses 5 bases, and the germline ends lie 13 bases apart.